This is a list of T cell receptor beta chains from one sample in a study of T cell responses to AZD1222 COVID-19 vaccine. Repertoires were generated with immunoSEQ multiplex PCR, while TCRdb's copy carries only in-frame clones and drops some. This sample carries under 150,000 clones, about nine tenths of them seen once, and the ten largest clones take 2.4%. Sequenced here: peripheral blood, sampled on day 0 of AZD1222 vaccination. These receptor sequences come from an adult in good health. Both conserved end residues are part of each CDR3. The order of the fields is clone size, D gene, J gene, V gene, CDR3 DNA, CDR3 protein. The D gene is left open where the match is weak. The size entry is marked missing in some rows and otherwise reads once, few, many or a size class.

.	.	TRBJ2-3	TRBV30	TGTGCCTACTTGGAGCAACGCACAGATACGCAGTATTTT	CAYLEQRTDTQYF
.	TRBD2	TRBJ2-5	TRBV3-1/TRBV3-2	TGTGCCAGCAGCCAACCTAGCGGGGCCCAAGAGACCCAGTACTTC	CASSQPSGAQETQYF
.	.	TRBJ1-1	TRBV12-3/TRBV12-4	TGTGCCAGCAGTTTGCAGGAGGGGCAGAAAGCTTTCTTT	CASSLQEGQKAFF
.	.	TRBJ1-5	TRBV28	TGTGCCAGCAGTATACAGGGCTTTAATCAGCCCCAGCATTTT	CASSIQGFNQPQHF
.	TRBD1	TRBJ2-7	TRBV29-1	TGCAGCGTTCGGGACAGGGATTACGAGCAGTACTTC	CSVRDRDYEQYF
.	.	TRBJ2-2	TRBV9	TGTGCCAGCAGCGTCGGGCGGGTGAACACCGGGGAGCTGTTTTTT	CASSVGRVNTGELFF
.	.	TRBJ2-1	TRBV6-6	TGTGCCAGCAGTTACCCGGCGGGCCCATCCTACAATGAGCAGTTCTTC	CASSYPAGPSYNEQFF
.	.	TRBJ1-4	TRBV28	TGTGCCAGCAGGGAGATGGGTGAAAAACTGTTTTTT	CASREMGEKLFF
.	.	TRBJ1-5	TRBV27	TGTGCCAGCAGCTGGCGGGCAAGGGAGGGCCCCGGGCAGCCCCAGCATTTT	CASSWRAREGPGQPQHF
.	TRBD2	TRBJ2-7	TRBV9	TGTGCCAGCAGCGTAGAGTCGGGAGGGTACGGGGAGCAGTACTTC	CASSVESGGYGEQYF
.	TRBD2	TRBJ2-3	TRBV7-9	TGTGCCAGCAGCTTAACTAGCGGGTACACAGATACGCAGTATTTT	CASSLTSGYTDTQYF
.	TRBD1	TRBJ2-5	TRBV19	TGTGCCAGTAGTCCCACCGGGACAGGTCGGCCCCAGTACTTC	CASSPTGTGRPQYF
few	.	TRBJ1-2	TRBV3-1/TRBV3-2	TGTGCCAGCAGCCAAGGACAGTATAACTATGGCTACACCTTC	CASSQGQYNYGYTF
once	TRBD2	TRBJ2-1	TRBV7-9	TGTGCCAGCAGCTTAGCCAGCATAGGTAGCGGGAGGGCCGATGAGCAGTTCTTC	CASSLASIGSGRADEQFF
once	.	TRBJ2-1	TRBV28	TGTGCCAGCAGTTCCCATAAGTACCGGACGAACAATGAGCAGTTCTTC	CASSSHKYRTNNEQFF
once	TRBD2	TRBJ2-5	TRBV6-2/TRBV6-3	TGTGCCAGCAGTCCCGGACTAGCGGGGATACAAGAGACCCAGTACTTC	CASSPGLAGIQETQYF
.	TRBD1	TRBJ1-2	TRBV2	TGTGCCAGCACCTCACCGGGACAGGGGGCACGGGGCTACACCTTC	CASTSPGQGARGYTF
.	.	TRBJ1-1	TRBV5-1	TGCGCCAGCAGCTTGGTCAGGAACACTGAAGCTTTCTTT	CASSLVRNTEAFF
.	.	TRBJ1-5	TRBV4-1	TGCGCCAGCAGCCAAGATCGCAGAAATCAGCCCCAGCATTTT	CASSQDRRNQPQHF
few	TRBD1	TRBJ1-6	TRBV6-8	TGTGCCAGCAGTCGGGACAGGGCTTCACCCCTCCACTTT	CASSRDRASPLHF
few	TRBD1	TRBJ2-7	TRBV30	TGTGCCTGGACGGCACAGGGGTCCTACGAGCAGTACTTC	CAWTAQGSYEQYF
.	.	TRBJ1-2	TRBV12-3/TRBV12-4	TGTGCCAGCCGACGACATTTTAACTATGGCTACACCTTC	CASRRHFNYGYTF
.	TRBD1	TRBJ1-2	TRBV28	TGTGCCAGCAGTTTAGGGACAGCGGTAAACACCTTC	CASSLGTAVNTF
few	.	TRBJ1-6	TRBV30	TGTGCCTGGAACGTAGGGGACAATTCACCCCTCCACTTT	CAWNVGDNSPLHF
.	.	TRBJ2-3	TRBV7-6	TGTGCCAGCAGCTTAAACGGAAATGTAGATACGCAGTATTTT	CASSLNGNVDTQYF
.	TRBD2	TRBJ2-3	TRBV14	TGTGCCAGCAGCCAAGAAGGCGGGAGCCGTCGGGATACGCAGTATTTT	CASSQEGGSRRDTQYF
.	.	TRBJ2-1	TRBV9	TGTGCCAGCAGCCCTTCTTTGGTCCACAATGAGCAGTTCTTC	CASSPSLVHNEQFF
.	TRBD1	TRBJ1-1	TRBV6-4	TGTGCCAGCAGGGCCGGGACAGGGGGCCGAACTGAAGCTTTCTTT	CASRAGTGGRTEAFF
.	.	TRBJ2-6	TRBV7-9	TGTGCCAGCACCCCGAACCAGGAGGCCAACGTCCTGACTTTC	CASTPNQEANVLTF
.	.	TRBJ2-7	TRBV12-3/TRBV12-4	TGTGCCACGGCGGGGGACAGGAACTACGAGCAGTACTTC	CATAGDRNYEQYF
once	.	TRBJ1-5	TRBV10-3	TGTGCCATCAGTGAAAATTGGGCACGAGACAATCAGCCCCAGCATTTT	CAISENWARDNQPQHF
few	TRBD1	TRBJ2-5	TRBV20-1	TGCAGTGCTGGGACAGGAGAGACCCAGTACTTC	CSAGTGETQYF
.	TRBD1	TRBJ1-2	TRBV28	TGTGCCAGCAGTAAAATGGGACAGGGGAACTATGGCTACACCTTC	CASSKMGQGNYGYTF
.	TRBD1	TRBJ2-1	TRBV5-4	TGTGCCAGCAGCGGAACAGGGGGCGCTTACAATGAGCAGTTCTTC	CASSGTGGAYNEQFF
.	TRBD2	TRBJ2-1	TRBV19	TGTGCCAGTAGTATAGCCCTGACTAGCGGGAGCTCCTACAATGAGCAGTTCTTC	CASSIALTSGSSYNEQFF
.	TRBD2	TRBJ2-1	TRBV28	TGTGCCAGCAGTTCTGACGGGACTAGCGGGAGTGCTGCCTACAATGAGCAGTTCTTC	CASSSDGTSGSAAYNEQFF
.	TRBD2	TRBJ2-5	TRBV5-4	TGTGCCAGCAGCTTGGGGTCTAGCGGGAAATACGGGACCCAGTACTTC	CASSLGSSGKYGTQYF
few	TRBD1	TRBJ1-5	TRBV6-5	TGTGCCAGCAGGCCGACAGGGGGATTTGGTCAGCCCCAGCATTTT	CASRPTGGFGQPQHF
once	.	TRBJ1-1	TRBV7-9	TGTGCCAGCAGCTTAGAGGGGTCGTGGGCTTTCTTT	CASSLEGSWAFF
.	TRBD1	TRBJ1-2	TRBV4-2	TGTGCCAGCGACCCAGACAGGGGAACCCTCTATGGCTACACCTTC	CASDPDRGTLYGYTF
many	TRBD1	TRBJ2-7	TRBV18	TGTGCCAGCTTAGAGACAGGGGGCCACGAGCAGTACTTC	CASLETGGHEQYF
.	.	TRBJ1-1	TRBV29-1	TGCAGCGTTACCCCGGGACGGATGAACACTGAAGCTTTCTTT	CSVTPGRMNTEAFF
.	.	TRBJ2-7	TRBV10-3	TGTGCCATCAGTGACGGCAGGGGCACCTACGAGCAGTACTTC	CAISDGRGTYEQYF
.	.	TRBJ2-2	TRBV15	TGTGCCACCAGCAGAGGGACCAACACCGGGGAGCTGTTTTTT	CATSRGTNTGELFF
once	TRBD1	TRBJ1-1	TRBV30	TGTGCCTGGACCAAGACAGGGGCCCTAGGCACTGAAGCTTTCTTT	CAWTKTGALGTEAFF
.	.	TRBJ2-5	TRBV7-9	TGTGCCAGCAGTGGACAAGGGGGGCGGGAGACCCAGTACTTC	CASSGQGGRETQYF
.	.	TRBJ1-6	TRBV5-1	TGCGCCAGCAGCTTGGAAGGAGGGGGTAATTCACCCCTCCACTTT	CASSLEGGGNSPLHF
few	TRBD1	TRBJ2-2	TRBV9	TGTGCCAGCAGCCCCCGCCAGGGGGCTCGTTGGACCGGGGAGCTGTTTTTT	CASSPRQGARWTGELFF
.	TRBD2	TRBJ2-5	TRBV10-3	TGTGCCATCAGAGTCAGCGGGAGAAGGCAAGAGACCCAGTACTTC	CAIRVSGRRQETQYF
.	TRBD1	TRBJ1-2	TRBV18	TGTGCCAGCTCACCATCGGGGACAGGGGCTGACTATGGCTACACCTTC	CASSPSGTGADYGYTF
.	TRBD1	TRBJ1-6	TRBV6-5	TGTGCCAGCAGTTACTATGGGCAGGGGGGGGATTCACCCCTCCACTTT	CASSYYGQGGDSPLHF
.	TRBD2	TRBJ2-5	TRBV28	TGTGCCAGCCGCCTGGGCGGGGAGGGGGAGACCCAGTACTTC	CASRLGGEGETQYF
.	.	TRBJ1-1	TRBV15	TGTGCCACCAGCAGAGCGAGGTCAATGAACACTGAAGCTTTCTTT	CATSRARSMNTEAFF
.	.	TRBJ1-1	TRBV28	TGTGCCAGCAACACTCGAGGGGAAGGGGACACTGAAGCTTTCTTT	CASNTRGEGDTEAFF
.	TRBD1	TRBJ1-2	TRBV28	TGTGCCAGCAGCCTCGGACAGGGAAGGAATTATGGCTACACCTTC	CASSLGQGRNYGYTF
.	TRBD1	TRBJ2-1	TRBV5-6	TGTGCCAGCAGAAAAACCGGGACAGGGCCTACCTACAATGAGCAGTTCTTC	CASRKTGTGPTYNEQFF
once	TRBD2	TRBJ2-1	TRBV19	TGTGCCAGTAGTATGACTCTAGCGGGAGGATATGAGCAGTTCTTC	CASSMTLAGGYEQFF
.	.	TRBJ2-2	TRBV5-4	TGTGCCAGCAGCTCCGGGACGGAGAACACCGGGGAGCTGTTTTTT	CASSSGTENTGELFF